These 30 T cell receptor beta chains were all obtained from the same sample, sequenced in a study of blood T cell repertoires in COVID-19. Repertoires were generated with immunoSEQ multiplex PCR, while TCRdb's copy carries only in-frame clones and drops some. The sample has about 190,000 clones, roughly 84% seen once. Sample: peripheral blood. Every receptor here comes from a human donor in a cohort sampled during active COVID-19.

This clone was observed a handful of times. The V and J genes are TRBV6-6 and TRBJ2-3; 9 bases fit TRBD2. V dropped 8 bases and J dropped 6; count of bases not matched to a gene: 9. The CDR3 extends over 14 amino acids. Germline CDR1 reads MNHNY; CDR2 reads SVGAGI (reference sequence). The CDR3 bases are TGTGCCAGCGGGGCGCGGGGGGGCCGTGATACGCAGTATTTT. It is translated as CASGARGGRDTQYF.

The genes are TRBV14 and TRBJ2-3; perhaps TRBD1 as D (6 bases). Germline CDR1 and CDR2: SGHDN and FVKESK. CDR3 length equals 14 residues. V was cut by 4 bases and J by 4 bases, with 12 bases left in between. The CDR3 DNA is TGTGCCAGCAGCCGACCGACAGGCCCAGATACGCAGTATTTT. Its translation is CASSRPTGPDTQYF. Using reference TRBV14 and TRBJ2-3 for the parts outside the CDR3, the full variable domain is EAGVTQFPSHSVIEKGQTVTLRCDPISGHDNLYWYRRVMGKEIKFLLHFVKESKQDESGMPNNRFLAERTGGTYSTLKVQPAELEDSGVYFCASSRPTGPDTQYFGPGTRLTVL.

The chain joins TRBV9 to TRBJ2-7; a weak D match, TRBD2 (6 bases). The germline CDR1 and CDR2 sequences are SGDLS and YYNGEE. Between the trimmed V and J ends, which lost 2 bases and 3 bases, there was a span of 15 bases. The CDR3 contains 15 residues. The CDR3 bases are TGTGCCAGCAGCGTCGGGAGCTCCGGGGGCTACGAGCAGTACTTC. Its protein product is CASSVGSSGGYEQYF.

The rearrangement joins TRBV10-3 to TRBJ2-5, with TRBD2 identical over 13 bases. The CDR3 totals 15 residues. The germline V gene encodes CDR1 ENHRY and CDR2 SYGVKD. J was trimmed by 1 base and V by 6 bases; bases with no gene match: 2. CDR3 bases: TGTGCCATCAGGGGACTAGCGGGAAGCCAAGAGACCCAGTACTTC. Protein: CAIRGLAGSQETQYF.

This clone appeared a few times. This chain links TRBV2 with TRBJ1-2; D is unresolved. CDR3 length equals 15 residues. V was cut by 1 base and J by 1 base, with 10 bases left in between. CDR1 is SNHLY and CDR2 is FYNNEI in the germline V gene. CDR3 sequence (DNA): TGTGCCAGCAGTGAAGTGCTTGGCGGTAACTATGGCTACACCTTC. Its translation is CASSEVLGGNYGYTF.

The chain carries TRBV6-2 or TRBV6-3 and TRBJ2-3, with 9 nucleotides matching TRBD2. The CDR3 has 16 amino acids. V dropped 4 bases and J dropped 6; count of bases not matched to a gene: 11. Germline lookup yields CDR1 MNHEY and CDR2 SVGEGT. DNA of the CDR3: TGTGCCAGCAGTTGGGTGAGGGGACTAGCCTCGGATACGCAGTATTTT. Translated, it gives CASSWVRGLASDTQYF.

The chain combines TRBV19 with TRBJ2-3; D gene unclear. The germline gives CDR1 LNHDA, CDR2 SQIVND (reference sequence). This CDR3 spans 15 amino acids. The V gene lost 0 bases and the J gene lost 3 bases, with 10 bases spanning the gap. The CDR3 loop reads CASSIEPGTTDTQYF. CDR3 sequence (DNA): TGTGCCAGTAGTATAGAGCCGGGTACGACAGATACGCAGTATTTT.

V gene TRBV6-6 combines with J gene TRBJ1-1; D call uncertain. The CDR3 is 14 residues long. Trimming took 6 bases from V and 6 from J, leaving 17 bases between them. CDR1 is MNHNY, CDR2 SVGAGI, per germline (reference sequence). CDR3 sequence: CASRSTALSPEAFF. DNA for the CDR3: TGTGCCAGCAGGTCGACTGCGCTGAGCCCTGAAGCTTTCTTT.

Only a few counts were recorded for this clone. CDR3 sequence: CASSPRVIQETQYF. The CDR3 region has the DNA TGTGCCAGCAGTCCCCGGGTCATACAAGAGACCCAGTACTTC. The rearrangement uses TRBV6-5 and TRBJ2-5; no reliable D call. This CDR3 has 14 amino acids. V was shortened by 5 bases and J by 2 bases, with 12 bases between the two germline ends. Germline CDR1 MNHEY, CDR2 SVGAGI.

This chain connects TRBV7-8 to TRBJ1-2, with a weak D call TRBD1 (6 bases). Germline V gene data show CDR1 as SGHVS and CDR2 as FQNEAQ. This CDR3 region has 15 residues. V lost 4 bases, J lost 5 bases, and 17 bases lay in between. The CDR3 DNA sequence: TGTGCCAGCAGCTCCCAGACAGTCCAGGGGTATGGCTACACCTTC. This gives the protein CASSSQTVQGYGYTF.

V and J are TRBV28 and TRBJ1-5, with D perhaps matching TRBD1 (5 bases). Trimming took 3 bases from V and 7 from J, leaving 10 bases between them. In germline, CDR1 is MDHEN, CDR2 SYDVKM. This CDR3 comprises 13 residues. The CDR3 region has the DNA TGTGCCAGCAGTTTCCAGGGTATCCAGCCCCAGCATTTT. This translates into CASSFQGIQPQHF. Combining the CDR3 with reference TRBV28 and TRBJ1-5 gives the whole variable domain DVKVTQSSRYLVKRTGEKVFLECVQDMDHENMFWYRQDPGLGLRLIYFSYDVKMKEKGDIPEGYSVSREKKERFSLILESASTNQTSMYLCASSFQGIQPQHFGDGTRLSIL.

J is TRBJ2-1 and V is TRBV27, with TRBD2 matching over 12 bases. In germline, CDR1 is MNHEY, CDR2 SMNVEV (reference sequence). The CDR3 consists of 15 residues. V lost 6 bases, J lost 8 bases, and 8 bases stayed unmatched. CDR3 bases: TGTGCCAGCAGCATGACTAGCGGGAGTTTTCATGAGCAGTTCTTC. Its translation is CASSMTSGSFHEQFF.

This chain links TRBV9 with TRBJ2-2; 8 positions agree with TRBD1. This CDR3 comprises 16 residues. With V trimmed by 4 bases and J by 2 bases, 7 bases remained unmatched. CDR1 is SGDLS, CDR2 YYNGEE, per germline. The CDR3 DNA is TGTGCCAGCAGCACCCGGACAGGGCCCAACACCGGGGAGCTGTTTTTT. This gives the protein CASSTRTGPNTGELFF.

The chain employs TRBV24-1 and TRBJ2-7; maybe TRBD1 (6 bases). Trimming cost V 4 bases and J 2 bases, with 14 bases left between them. In germline, CDR1 is KGHDR, CDR2 SFDVKD. CDR3 length: 15 amino acids. CDR3 nucleotides: TGTGCCACCAGTGACCGGGACATCCGGGCCTACGAGCAGTACTTC. Amino acid sequence: CATSDRDIRAYEQYF.

This chain links TRBV30 with TRBJ1-6, with D maybe TRBD1 (6 bases). CDR1 is GTSNPN, CDR2 SVGIG, per germline (reference sequence). The CDR3 is 14 amino acids. V lost 0 bases and J lost 10, with 13 bases in between. The CDR3 coding sequence is TGTGCCTGGAGTGTACCTACAGGGAGATCACCCCTCCACTTT. Its translation: CAWSVPTGRSPLHF.

The chain employs TRBV3-1 (or the pseudogene TRBV3-2) and TRBJ2-3, with 11 bases identical to TRBD2. Germline loops: CDR1 LGHDT, CDR2 YNNKEL (reference sequence). The CDR3 is made up of 17 amino acids. V gave up 0 bases and J gave up 1 base; unmatched junction bases: 3. The CDR3 loop reads CASSQDVLAGGTDTQYF. CDR3 sequence (DNA): TGTGCCAGCAGCCAAGACGTACTAGCGGGGGGCACAGATACGCAGTATTTT.

The chain is built from TRBV4-1 and TRBJ1-5, with 10 bases fitting TRBD1. From germline, CDR1 is MGHRA and CDR2 YSYEKL. This CDR3 region has 14 residues. J was trimmed by 5 bases and V by 3 bases; bases with no gene match: 1. The CDR3 loop is CASSHGTGDQPQHF. In nucleotides, the CDR3 is TGCGCCAGCAGCCACGGGACAGGGGATCAGCCCCAGCATTTT.

The CDR3 protein is CASSLGLSEGHGYTF. The DNA for the CDR3 is TGCGCCAGCAGCTTGGGGCTGTCCGAGGGTCATGGCTACACCTTC. The chain couples TRBV5-1 to TRBJ1-2; no reliable D call. The germline gives CDR1 SGHRS, CDR2 YFSETQ. V was shortened by 0 bases and J by 6 bases, with 15 bases between the two germline ends. This CDR3 comprises 15 residues.

CDR3 sequence reads: CASSLSSQYYGYTF. In DNA, the CDR3 is TGTGCCAGCAGCTTGTCTTCCCAGTACTATGGCTACACCTTC. The V call is TRBV5-4, the J call TRBJ1-2; D is undetermined. CDR1 is SGHNT and CDR2 is YYREEE in the germline V gene (reference sequence). V was trimmed by 1 base and J by 3 bases, leaving 10 bases between them. The CDR3 sequence is 14 residues long.

This clone has just one count. V is TRBV3-1 (or the pseudogene TRBV3-2) and J is TRBJ2-3; possibly TRBD2 for D (6 bases). V was cut by 4 bases and J by 2 bases, with 13 bases left in between. This CDR3 spans 15 amino acids. Germline V gene data show CDR1 as LGHDT and CDR2 as YNNKEL (reference sequence). CDR3 in amino acids: CASSLGSGLTDTQYF. The CDR3 region has the DNA TGTGCCAGCAGCCTCGGGAGCGGGCTCACAGATACGCAGTATTTT.

V gene TRBV28 combines with J gene TRBJ1-1, with 7 bases that match TRBD1. Losses at the gene ends were 2 bases for V and 6 bases for J; bases not matched to a gene: 12. The length of the CDR3 is 16 residues. Looked up from germline, CDR1 is MDHEN and CDR2 is SYDVKM. CDR3 nucleotide sequence: TGTGCCAGCAGTTTAAATAGGGGACAGTCAGTTGCTGAAGCTTTCTTT. Protein product: CASSLNRGQSVAEAFF.

On this clone itself: At one end, the junction sequence differs from germline, possibly due to a read error. The chain joins TRBV6-5 to TRBJ1-1, with D possibly matching TRBD1 (6 bases). The germline V gene encodes CDR1 MNHEY and CDR2 SVGAGI. CDR3 length: 13 amino acids. This CDR3 reads CASSATGNSEAFF. CDR3 coding DNA: TGTGCCAGCAGCGCCACAGGGAACTCTGAAGCTTTCTTT.

The rearrangement links TRBV7-3 to TRBJ1-1, with D unclear. Trimming shortened V by 3 bases and J by 2 bases, and 7 bases separated the two germline ends. The CDR3 has 13 residues. Per germline, CDR1 SGHTA and CDR2 FQGTGA. CDR3 protein: CASSLAGNTEAFF. The DNA of the CDR3 is TGTGCCAGCAGCTTGGCAGGTAACACTGAAGCTTTCTTT.

The gene calls are TRBV4-1 and TRBJ2-5; possible D gene TRBD1, 6 bases. This CDR3 contains 16 residues. The germline V gene encodes CDR1 MGHRA and CDR2 YSYEKL. The ends were cut back, 1 base at V and 3 bases at J, with 15 bases in the middle. The CDR3 DNA is TGCGCCAGCAGCCAAGGACAGGTCGAGCCCAAAGAGACCCAGTACTTC. Its translation is CASSQGQVEPKETQYF.

This clone was observed once. The V and J genes are TRBV6-5 and TRBJ1-2, with D possibly matching TRBD1 (5 bases). CDR3 length: 13 residues. Trimming took off 6 bases at V and 3 bases at J, with 11 bases between the two ends. Per germline, CDR1 MNHEY and CDR2 SVGAGI. The CDR3 coding sequence is TGTGCCAGCAGAACAGGTATTGACTATGGCTACACCTTC. Amino acids: CASRTGIDYGYTF.

The chain recombines TRBV3-1 (or the pseudogene TRBV3-2) with TRBJ1-1, with TRBD1 identical over 8 bases. This CDR3 contains 16 residues. The ends lost 1 base at V and 7 bases at J; junction bases unmatched: 11. The germline gives CDR1 LGHDT, CDR2 YNNKEL (reference sequence). The CDR3 DNA reads as TGTGCCAGCAGCCAAGCCCAGGGGGCCGTGGCCTATGAAGCTTTCTTT. This sequence encodes CASSQAQGAVAYEAFF.

The V and J genes are TRBV7-2 and TRBJ1-3; D is uncertain. This CDR3 has 13 amino acids. In germline, CDR1 is SGHTA, CDR2 FQGNSA. V lost 5 bases and J 3 bases, leaving 8 bases between the germline ends. The CDR3, as DNA: TGTGCCAGCAGCGGTAACAGTGGAAACACCATATATTTT. Translation: CASSGNSGNTIYF.

The chain recombines TRBV5-4 with TRBJ2-5; 8 positions agree with TRBD1. V shed 5 bases, J shed 1 base, and the junction held 4 bases outside the gene matches. The CDR3 is made up of 14 amino acids. Germline V gene lookup returns CDR1 SGHNT and CDR2 YYREEE (reference sequence). CDR3 residues: CASSRDRTQETQYF. The CDR3 DNA reads as TGTGCCAGCAGTCGGGACAGGACCCAAGAGACCCAGTACTTC.

This clone was recorded a few times. This chain connects TRBV5-1 to TRBJ2-7; 9 bases fit TRBD1. CDR3 length: 15 amino acids. The junction had 7 bases not matched to a gene; V was cut back by 3 bases and J by 3 bases. Germline V gene lookup returns CDR1 SGHRS and CDR2 YFSETQ. Here the CDR3 reads CASSWTGDTNYEQYF. The CDR3 coding sequence is TGCGCCAGCAGCTGGACAGGGGATACGAACTACGAGCAGTACTTC.

The rearrangement uses TRBV19 and TRBJ2-2; 10 bases agree with TRBD1. Germline CDR1 reads LNHDA; CDR2 reads SQIVND (reference sequence). This CDR3 region has 16 residues. V shed 9 bases, J shed 2 bases, and the junction held 9 bases outside the gene matches. Here the CDR3 reads CASKPGQGFNTGELFF. The CDR3 DNA follows: TGTGCCAGCAAACCGGGACAGGGGTTCAACACCGGGGAGCTGTTTTTT.